A selection of T cell receptor beta chains follows, all from one sample in a study of blood T cell repertoires in COVID-19. Sequenced by immunoSEQ multiplex PCR; TCRdb stores in-frame clones only, minus some. This sample has 200,000 to 250,000 clones, with approximately 90% found just once. Sequencing input: PBMCs or T cells enriched from blood (not recorded which). The receptor source for this set is a woman younger than 35 who had recovered from COVID-19. CDR3s include the opening cysteine and the closing phenylalanine or tryptophan. The D gene is left open where the match is weak. Some rows have no size entry. The others give once, few or many, or a class for an expanded clone.

>TRBJ1-2|TRBV29-1|-|-
TGCAGCGTTGGTCTGATGGGTAGCGGCTACACCTTC
CSVGLMGSGYTF
>TRBJ2-1|TRBV9|-|-
TGTGCCAGCAGCGTAGCGTCTAGCGCTAGTTCGGAGCAGTTCTTC
CASSVASSASSEQFF
>TRBJ1-1|TRBV11-2|-|TRBD1
TGTGCCAGCAGCTTATCGCAGGGGGCCAACACTGAAGCTTTCTTT
CASSLSQGANTEAFF
>TRBJ1-1|TRBV19|-|TRBD1
TGTGCCAGTAGTATAGGGACAGGGCGAACTGAAGCTTTCTTT
CASSIGTGRTEAFF
>TRBJ2-3|TRBV11-2|-|TRBD1
TGTGCCAGCAGCCTCAGACAGGGAGGCACAGATACGCAGTATTTT
CASSLRQGGTDTQYF
>TRBJ1-3|TRBV7-6|-|-
TGTGCCAGCAGCTTGGGAGCAGGTCCAGGAAACACCATATATTTT
CASSLGAGPGNTIYF
>TRBJ2-2|TRBV7-9|-|-
TGTGCCAGCAGCTTGGGGAGTCTGGTCACCGGGGAGCTGTTTTTT
CASSLGSLVTGELFF
>TRBJ1-1|TRBV18|few|-
TGTGCCAGCTCACCGAGTCGGGACACTGAAGCTTTCTTT
CASSPSRDTEAFF
>TRBJ1-3|TRBV15|-|-
TGTGCCACCAAGTCAGGTTCTGGAAACACCATATATTTT
CATKSGSGNTIYF
>TRBJ2-2|TRBV9|-|TRBD2
TGTGCCAGCAGCGCCGGGACTAGCGGGGCCGGGGAGCTGTTTTTT
CASSAGTSGAGELFF
>TRBJ1-1|TRBV7-9|-|-
TGTGCCAGCAGCGCGAGTCGGAACACTGAAGCTTTCTTT
CASSASRNTEAFF
>TRBJ1-1|TRBV2|once|TRBD1
TGTGCCAGCAAGGGGGCCATTGAAGCTTTCTTT
CASKGAIEAFF
>TRBJ1-4|TRBV7-8|-|-
TGTGCCAGCAGCCAACTGGTCGGAGCAACTAATGAAAAACTGTTTTTT
CASSQLVGATNEKLFF
>TRBJ1-2|TRBV4-1|-|-
TGCGCCAGCAGCCGGTTGGACTTAAACAACTATGGCTACACCTTC
CASSRLDLNNYGYTF
>TRBJ1-2|TRBV18|-|-
TGTGCCAGCTCACTCGACTCCGGGAGAGATGGCTACACCTTC
CASSLDSGRDGYTF
>TRBJ1-4|TRBV2|-|TRBD1
TGTGCCAGCACTAGACAGGGCCGGCTGTTTTTT
CASTRQGRLFF
>TRBJ2-5|TRBV10-3|-|-
TGTGCCATCTCGGAGGAGAGTGGCCAAGAGACCCAGTACTTC
CAISEESGQETQYF
>TRBJ2-7|TRBV6-2/TRBV6-3|-|-
TGTGCCAGCAGTCCGACAGAGCGCTACGAGCAGTACTTC
CASSPTERYEQYF
>TRBJ1-4|TRBV27|-|-
TGTGCCAGCAGTACCGGGACTCGCCAAAAACTGTTTTTT
CASSTGTRQKLFF
>TRBJ2-1|TRBV28|-|-
TGTGCCAGCAGTTTATTGGTATCCGCGGACAATGAGCAGTTCTTC
CASSLLVSADNEQFF
>TRBJ1-4|TRBV2|-|TRBD1
TGTGCCTACCGACAGGGCCCGACGGGAAAACTGTTTTTT
CAYRQGPTGKLFF
>TRBJ1-1|TRBV18|-|-
TGTGCCAGCTCACCAGAACAGAATTGGGACACTGAAGCTTTCTTT
CASSPEQNWDTEAFF
>TRBJ1-2|TRBV28|once|-
TGTGCCAGCAGTTTATCGGGCCACAGGAAATGGGATGGCTACACCTTC
CASSLSGHRKWDGYTF
>TRBJ2-2|TRBV7-9|-|TRBD1
TGTGCCAGCAGCGGGAAGAACAGACAGGGAAGCACCGGGGAGCTGTTTTTT
CASSGKNRQGSTGELFF
>TRBJ1-5|TRBV28|-|-
TGTGCCAGCAGTTTACGGCAGGGGTCGCATCAGCCCCAGCATTTT
CASSLRQGSHQPQHF
>TRBJ1-3|TRBV25-1|once|-
TGTGCCAGCAGTGAACAGTCCGGAAACACCATATATTTT
CASSEQSGNTIYF
>TRBJ1-3|TRBV3-1/TRBV3-2|-|-
TGTGCCAGCAGCCCTAGAAGGGGCTCTGGAAACACCATATATTTT
CASSPRRGSGNTIYF
>TRBJ1-1|TRBV6-5|-|-
TGTGCCAGCAGTTACTCCGGGGTGACTGAAGCTTTCTTT
CASSYSGVTEAFF
>TRBJ1-3|TRBV7-2|-|-
TGTGCCAGCAGCGCGACTGAGTATGTCCTAGGAAACACCATATATTTT
CASSATEYVLGNTIYF
>TRBJ1-5|TRBV6-1|-|TRBD1
TGTGCCAGCAGTGAAGCATTAGGACAGGGTCCCAATCAGCCCCAGCATTTT
CASSEALGQGPNQPQHF
>TRBJ2-1|TRBV5-4|-|-
TGTGCCAGCAGCTCGGGTTCTACCCGGAGGGTTAATGAGCAGTTCTTC
CASSSGSTRRVNEQFF
>TRBJ1-4|TRBV6-1|-|TRBD1
TGTGCCAGCAGTGAAGGGACAGGGGGCGAAAAACTGTTTTTT
CASSEGTGGEKLFF
>TRBJ2-1|TRBV10-3|-|-
TGTGCCATCAGTGGAATAGCCGAGAATGAGCAGTTCTTC
CAISGIAENEQFF
>TRBJ2-7|TRBV10-2|-|TRBD1
TGCGCCAGCAGTGAGTCCATAATACAGGGGCCGGAGAATGGCGAGCAGTACTTC
CASSESIIQGPENGEQYF
>TRBJ1-2|TRBV6-5|-|-
TGTGCCAGCAGTCGGGGGGGCGTGTCCTATGGCTACACCTTC
CASSRGGVSYGYTF
>TRBJ1-2|TRBV7-8|-|TRBD1
TGTGCCAGCAGCTTAGGAAACAGGGGAGGCTATGGCTACACCTTC
CASSLGNRGGYGYTF
>TRBJ1-1|TRBV11-2|once|-
TGTGCCAGCGGAAAGGGGGGGACCTTCGACACTGAAGCTTTCTTT
CASGKGGTFDTEAFF